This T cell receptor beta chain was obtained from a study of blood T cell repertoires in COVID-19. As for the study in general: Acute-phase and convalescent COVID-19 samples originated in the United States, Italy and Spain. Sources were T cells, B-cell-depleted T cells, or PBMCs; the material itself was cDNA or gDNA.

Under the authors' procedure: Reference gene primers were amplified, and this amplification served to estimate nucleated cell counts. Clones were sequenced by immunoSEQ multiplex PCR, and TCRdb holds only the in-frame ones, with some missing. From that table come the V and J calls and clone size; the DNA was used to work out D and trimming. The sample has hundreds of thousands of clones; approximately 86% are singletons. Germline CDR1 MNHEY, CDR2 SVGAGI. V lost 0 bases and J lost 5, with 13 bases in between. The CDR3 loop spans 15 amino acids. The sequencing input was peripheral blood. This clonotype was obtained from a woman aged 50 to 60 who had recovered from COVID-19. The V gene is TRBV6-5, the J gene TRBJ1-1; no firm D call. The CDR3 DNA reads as TGTGCCAGCAGTTACTCGGAGCTCTCCAGAACTGAAGCTTTCTTT. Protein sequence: CASSYSELSRTEAFF.